This entry lists 29 T cell receptor beta chains sequenced from one sample in a study of monozygotic twins with cystic fibrosis. This table comes from immunoSEQ multiplex PCR, and its TCRdb copy is limited to in-frame clones, with some not included. The sample has fewer than 15,000 clones, nearly 99% seen once. The source material was blood. These receptors all stem from a girl under 10 years old with cystic fibrosis.

This clone occurred once. The V gene is TRBV10-3, the J gene TRBJ1-5; D is perhaps TRBD1 (5 bases). Per the germline V gene, CDR1 is ENHRY and CDR2 is SYGVKD. There are 13 residues in the CDR3. V dropped 4 bases and J dropped 2 bases, with 6 bases sitting between them. The CDR3 nucleotides are TGTGCCATCAGTGGAGGGGGCAATCAGCCCCAGCATTTT. This gives the protein CAISGGGNQPQHF.

The chain recombines TRBV7-6 with TRBJ1-5; D is undetermined. The CDR3 covers 15 residues. Trimming stripped 2 bases from V and 6 bases from J, with 14 bases between. Germline V gives CDR1 SGHVS, CDR2 FNYEAQ. The chain's CDR3 is CASSLNMGSGQPQHF. DNA of the CDR3: TGTGCCAGCAGCTTAAATATGGGGTCGGGTCAGCCCCAGCATTTT.

The V gene is TRBV7-8, the J gene TRBJ2-5; no clear D. This CDR3 comprises 13 residues. Per the germline V gene, CDR1 is SGHVS and CDR2 is FQNEAQ. With 1 base removed from V and 2 bases from J, the gap between germline ends came to 5 bases. The CDR3 spells CASSLGPQETQYF. In nucleotides, the CDR3 is TGTGCCAGCAGCTTAGGACCACAAGAGACCCAGTACTTC.

This rearrangement joins TRBV9 to TRBJ2-1; 7 bases are shared with TRBD2. From germline, CDR1 is SGDLS and CDR2 YYNGEE. V shed 2 bases, J shed 6 bases, and the junction held 5 bases outside the gene matches. The CDR3 contains 14 residues. CDR3 sequence reads: CASSVESSGNEQFF. DNA for the CDR3: TGTGCCAGCAGCGTTGAGTCTAGCGGCAATGAGCAGTTCTTC.

V usage is TRBV28 and J usage is TRBJ1-2, with 7 bases fitting TRBD1. CDR1 MDHEN and CDR2 SYDVKM come from the germline V gene. V lost 3 bases, J lost 8 bases, and 9 bases stayed unmatched. CDR3 length equals 14 residues. DNA for the CDR3: TGTGCCAGCAGTTTCAGGGGGACAGTATTAGGCTACACCTTC. Its protein is CASSFRGTVLGYTF.

The genes are TRBV5-6 and TRBJ2-1; maybe TRBD1 (6 bases). Per the germline V gene, CDR1 is SGHDT and CDR2 is YYEEEE. The V end was cut by 0 bases, the J end by 7 bases, with 20 bases between. The CDR3 loop spans 17 amino acids. The CDR3 protein is CASSLAQGNSYWNEQFF. As DNA, the CDR3 is TGTGCCAGCAGCTTGGCGCAGGGGAACTCATACTGGAATGAGCAGTTCTTC.

J is TRBJ2-7 and V is TRBV11-2, with a possible D match to TRBD1 (6 bases). The CDR3 runs 16 residues. Germline CDR1 reads SGHAT; CDR2 reads FQNNGV. Between the trimmed V and J ends, which lost 8 bases and 5 bases, there was a span of 25 bases. CDR3 protein: CASRNPLGQGKNEQYF. The CDR3 nucleotides read TGTGCCAGCCGCAACCCCCTGGGGCAGGGGAAGAACGAGCAGTACTTC. Full variable domain (remainder filled in from reference TRBV11-2 and TRBJ2-7): EAGVAQSPRYKIIEKRQSVAFWCNPISGHATLYWYQQILGQGPKLLIQFQNNGVVDDSQLPKDRFSAERLKGVDSTLKIQPAKLEDSAVYLCASRNPLGQGKNEQYFGPGTRLTVT.

The rearrangement links TRBV5-4 to TRBJ2-7; 10 bases are shared with TRBD2. The CDR3 is 15 amino acids. V lost 4 bases, J lost 2 bases, and 6 bases stayed unmatched. In germline, CDR1 is SGHNT, CDR2 YYREEE (reference sequence). CDR3 sequence: CASSPGSGRAYEQYF. The CDR3 nucleotides are TGTGCCAGCAGCCCCGGGAGCGGGAGGGCCTACGAGCAGTACTTC.

The genes are TRBV10-3 and TRBJ2-1, with D perhaps being TRBD1 or TRBD2 (6 bases each). The germline V gene encodes CDR1 ENHRY and CDR2 SYGVKD. This CDR3 comprises 14 residues. The V gene lost 5 bases and the J gene lost 9 bases, with 17 bases spanning the gap. The DNA for the CDR3 is TGTGCCATCAGTTCATATAAGGGGGGAATTGAGCAGTTCTTC. It yields the protein CAISSYKGGIEQFF.

V is TRBV28 and J is TRBJ1-1; 12 bases fit TRBD1. Unmatched junction bases numbered 12, after V lost 5 bases and J lost 5 bases. The CDR3 is made up of 17 amino acids. Germline V CDR1 and CDR2: MDHEN, SYDVKM. The DNA for the CDR3 is TGTGCCAGCAGTCCACATTGGGGACAGGGGGCAAATACTGAAGCTTTCTTT. Amino acid sequence: CASSPHWGQGANTEAFF.

The chain has TRBV27 and TRBJ2-7; 7 nucleotides line up with TRBD1. CDR3 length equals 14 residues. Trimming removed 6 bases from V and 0 bases from J; junction bases left unmatched: 5. Germline CDR1 reads MNHEY; CDR2 reads SMNVEV (reference sequence). The CDR3 loop is CASSRTGSSYEQYF. The CDR3 DNA follows: TGTGCCAGCAGCCGGACAGGCAGCTCCTACGAGCAGTACTTC.

This chain links TRBV5-1 with TRBJ1-4, with 7 bases matching TRBD1. Germline V gene lookup returns CDR1 SGHRS and CDR2 YFSETQ. The length of the CDR3 is 15 residues. V lost 0 bases, J lost 4 bases, and 3 bases stayed unmatched. The CDR3 sequence is CASSLGQGGNEKLFF. DNA for the CDR3: TGCGCCAGCAGCTTGGGACAGGGTGGTAATGAAAAACTGTTTTTT.

The chain links TRBV21-1 to TRBJ1-5; the D call in the table, TRBD1, was not verified against the DNA. TRBV21-1 constitutes a pseudogene. The CDR3 contains 16 residues. The CDR3 nucleotides read TGTGCCAGCAGCAGTAGGGGGTGGAGGAGCAATCAGCCCCAGCATTTT. Translating gives CASSSRGWRSNQPQHF.

The chain employs TRBV7-9 and TRBJ2-5, with D maybe TRBD1 (7 bases). CDR1 SEHNR and CDR2 FQNEAQ come from the germline V gene (reference sequence). V was trimmed by 4 bases and J by 1 base, leaving 13 bases between them. The CDR3 totals 15 residues. This chain's CDR3 is CASSWGDSPQETQYF. CDR3 bases: TGTGCCAGCAGCTGGGGGGACAGCCCCCAAGAGACCCAGTACTTC.

The chain couples TRBV12-5 to TRBJ2-1; the D gene is possibly TRBD2 (5 bases). Looked up from germline, CDR1 is LGHNT and CDR2 is FRNRAP. The CDR3 runs 14 residues. Trimming took 3 bases from V and 7 from J, leaving 13 bases between them. CDR3 loop: CASGFLPLENEQFF. The CDR3 region has the DNA TGTGCTAGTGGTTTCCTCCCACTAGAAAATGAGCAGTTCTTC.

The chain's CDR3 is CASSQDAGASYNEQFF. DNA of the CDR3: TGTGCCAGCAGCCAAGACGCAGGAGCCTCCTACAATGAGCAGTTCTTC. V gene TRBV14 combines with J gene TRBJ2-1; D is unresolved. The germline V and J ends were trimmed by 0 bases and 0 bases, with 9 bases remaining between them. The germline V gene has CDR1 SGHDN and CDR2 FVKESK. CDR3 length equals 16 residues.

The genes are TRBV7-6 and TRBJ1-1; D gene unclear. Trimming cost V 1 base and J 1 base, with 13 bases left between them. The CDR3 loop spans 16 amino acids. The germline gives CDR1 SGHVS, CDR2 FNYEAQ. The CDR3 DNA follows: TGTGCCAGCAGCTTAGAGGGTTACGGAGCGAACACTGAAGCTTTCTTT. Its protein product is CASSLEGYGANTEAFF.

The rearrangement joins TRBV7-9 to TRBJ2-7; 12 bases fit TRBD2. V lost 3 bases, J lost 0 bases, and 0 bases stayed unmatched. Germline lookup yields CDR1 SEHNR and CDR2 FQNEAQ (reference sequence). CDR3 length: 15 amino acids. The CDR3 nucleotides read TGTGCCAGCAGCTTGACTAGCGGGAGCTCCTACGAGCAGTACTTC. The encoded protein is CASSLTSGSSYEQYF. Based on the CDR3 plus reference TRBV7-9 and TRBJ2-7, the full variable domain is DTGVSQNPRHKITKRGQNVTFRCDPISEHNRLYWYRQTLGQGPEFLTYFQNEAQLEKSRLLSDRFSAERPKGSFSTLEIQRTEQGDSAMYLCASSLTSGSSYEQYFGPGTRLTVT.

The rearrangement joins TRBV19 to TRBJ1-3; D unclear. Trimming removed 7 bases from V and 0 bases from J, with 16 bases in between. The germline gives CDR1 LNHDA, CDR2 SQIVND (reference sequence). The CDR3 is made up of 16 amino acids. The CDR3 protein is CASMGYTTFSGNTIYF. CDR3 coding DNA: TGTGCCAGTATGGGGTATACCACCTTCTCTGGAAACACCATATATTTT.

The chain uses TRBV29-1 and TRBJ2-2, with a weak D call TRBD1 (5 bases). This CDR3 has 13 amino acids. Germline assignment: CDR1 SQVTM and CDR2 ANQGSEA. V was trimmed by 3 bases and J by 3 bases, leaving 8 bases between them. This CDR3 is CSVDQGYTGELFF. The DNA for the CDR3 is TGCAGCGTTGACCAGGGATACACCGGGGAGCTGTTTTTT.

The chain carries TRBV6-1 and TRBJ1-1, with 8 nucleotides matching TRBD1. Germline V CDR1 and CDR2: MNHNS, SASEGT. V lost 4 bases to trimming and J lost 8 bases; unmatched junction nucleotides: 12. The CDR3 is 15 amino acids. CDR3 in amino acids: CASSVQQGVSSEAFF. In DNA form, the CDR3 reads TGTGCCAGCAGTGTTCAACAGGGGGTGTCTTCCGAAGCTTTCTTT.

The chain combines TRBV5-1 with TRBJ2-7; 8 bases fit TRBD1. Germline assignment: CDR1 SGHRS and CDR2 YFSETQ. The CDR3 loop spans 14 amino acids. Trimming took 1 base from V and 4 from J; bases not matched to a gene: 4. The CDR3 bases are TGCGCCAGCAGCTTGCTCCAGGGGGCTTACGAGCAGTACTTC. Protein product: CASSLLQGAYEQYF.

The V gene is TRBV5-1, the J gene TRBJ2-3; TRBD1 agrees at 9 bases. J lost 3 bases, V lost 3 bases, and 5 bases had no gene match. Germline V gene data show CDR1 as SGHRS and CDR2 as YFSETQ. The CDR3 is 15 amino acids. CDR3 bases: TGCGCCAGCAGCTGGAGACAGGGGGAGACAGATACGCAGTATTTT. Translating gives CASSWRQGETDTQYF.

The chain links TRBV30 to TRBJ1-2; D gene uncertain. Trimming removed 1 base at V and 3 bases at J, with 6 bases between. Germline assignment: CDR1 GTSNPN and CDR2 SVGIG (reference sequence). The CDR3 covers 12 residues. The CDR3 protein is CAWSGVDYGYTF. For the CDR3, the DNA is TGTGCCTGGAGTGGGGTCGACTATGGCTACACCTTC.

The chain has TRBV6-5 and TRBJ2-5, with 9 bases that match TRBD1. CDR1 and CDR2 (germline): MNHEY, SVGAGI. Trimming took 2 bases from V and 5 from J; bases not matched to a gene: 9. CDR3 size: 16 residues. For the CDR3, the DNA is TGTGCCAGCAGTTACGGTTCGGGACAGGGCGTGGAGACCCAGTACTTC. Translating gives CASSYGSGQGVETQYF.

This chain joins TRBV6-1 and TRBJ1-5, with unresolved D. V gave up 7 bases and J gave up 0 bases, with 7 bases separating them. CDR1 is MNHNS, CDR2 SASEGT, per germline. The CDR3 consists of 13 residues. CDR3 in amino acids: CASNALSNQPQHF. The CDR3 bases are TGTGCCAGCAATGCACTTAGCAATCAGCCCCAGCATTTT.

V gene TRBV19 combines with J gene TRBJ2-2; D might be TRBD1 or TRBD2, each matching 6 bases. Trimming cost V 1 base and J 4 bases, with 10 bases left between them. This CDR3 is 15 amino acids long. Germline CDR1 is LNHDA and CDR2 is SQIVND (reference sequence). This CDR3 reads CASSIVRGGTGELFF. The CDR3 nucleotides are TGTGCCAGTAGTATAGTCAGGGGAGGCACCGGGGAGCTGTTTTTT.

The V call is TRBV10-3, the J call TRBJ2-7, with 9 bases fitting TRBD2. This CDR3 comprises 15 residues. Per the germline V gene, CDR1 is ENHRY and CDR2 is SYGVKD. V shed 5 bases and J 4 bases; nucleotides not matched to a gene: 9. Written as DNA, the CDR3 is TGTGCCATCAGTATCCCGGGACTAGCCTCTTACGAGCAGTACTTC. Translation: CAISIPGLASYEQYF.

This rearrangement joins TRBV4-2 to TRBJ2-3; TRBD2 matches at 9 bases. Germline-derived CDR1 and CDR2 are LGHNA and YNFKEQ. The junction had 11 bases not matched to a gene; V was cut back by 4 bases and J by 0 bases. This CDR3 is 18 amino acids long. This CDR3 reads CASSRLAGKMTSTDTQYF. The CDR3, as DNA: TGTGCCAGCAGCCGGCTAGCGGGGAAAATGACTAGCACAGATACGCAGTATTTT.